The present TCR beta chain was sequenced within a study of CD8 T cells in ankylosing spondylitis (dated by TCRdb to between 2016 and 2019). Broadly, across the study: T cell receptor beta repertoires were profiled in healthy donors and ankylosing spondylitis patients so that disease-linked TCR variants could be found. In total, the full study cohort was made up of 100 to 140 healthy donors and approximately 27 ankylosing spondylitis patients. Peripheral blood samples were taken, and synovial fluid was additionally collected from ankylosing spondylitis patients. On the study overall, not on this receptor specifically: According to the report, matched synovial fluid samples from ankylosing spondylitis patients were significantly enriched for the disease-linked clones. Some motif variants had previously been reported in the synovial fluid and blood of reactive arthritis patients, which suggests shared mechanisms of disease initiation. A CD8+ phenotype was shown by the disease-linked clones, which were found at relatively low frequencies in peripheral blood. A TCR beta motif made up of seven or eight highly homologous amino acid variants appeared to be characteristic of blood from ankylosing spondylitis patients.

As for this clonotype: What this receptor recognizes is not known. No base-level quality is on record; no much larger clone is a single base apart.

Instrument used: Illumina HiSeq 2500. TCR beta libraries were prepared by quantitative 5'-RACE with molecular barcodes. The authors' analysis ran thus. To identify disease-linked TCR variants, a new computational method was used, one built on a probabilistic model of VDJ rearrangement. TCRdb trimmed the raw reads at Q25, called clones with MiXCR and kept productive beta chains. All rows with the same CDR3 protein become a single entry with the most common DNA and genes. The V and J calls were determined by TCRdb, not by the authors. Within this sample are 350,000 to 400,000 distinct CDR3 sequences, with 20% to 25% of them counted one time only. Less than 15% of the sample goes to the ten largest clones. The CDR3 spans 16 residues, from the cysteine through the phenylalanine. Solely the CDR3 DNA is kept, with 48 bases framed from the first base. For this chain, trimming is 4 bases at the V end and 6 bases at the J end, and the number of junction bases without a gene match is 13. CDR1 and CDR2 were assigned from the germline V gene as WSHSY and SAAADI.

The chain is assembled from TRBV10-2 and TRBJ2-3, and 7 bases in between align with TRBD1. Sequencing used blood, either unsorted or a sorted T cell fraction (not recorded which). The receptor comes from a male donor with ankylosing spondylitis or in good health (not recorded which). At the DNA level, the sequence is TGCGCCAGCAGTGGAATATACAGGGGTTCGACGGATACGCAGTATTTT. Its protein is CASSGIYRGSTDTQYF.